One sample yielded the 8 T cell receptor beta chains listed below, sequenced in a study of cytomegalovirus exposure and HLA in healthy donors. Researchers ran the PCR with 60 Vbeta and 13 Jbeta primers. Sequencing used immunoSEQ multiplex PCR; TCRdb keeps in-frame clones, though not all of them. The sample consists of roughly 150,000 clones, around 80% of them appearing once. The sequencing sample was made of PBMCs. The receptors come from a man aged 25 to 40 in good health.

The chain couples TRBV19 to TRBJ2-7; D call uncertain. Per germline, CDR1 LNHDA and CDR2 SQIVND (reference sequence). The length of the CDR3 is 11 residues. The V end lost 5 bases, the J end lost 3 bases, and 5 bases lay between the germline ends. CDR3 bases: TGTGCCAGTAGTCCAGGCTACGAGCAGTACTTC. It yields the protein CASSPGYEQYF.

The V gene is TRBV7-6, the J gene TRBJ2-7; D gene uncertain. The germline gives CDR1 SGHVS, CDR2 FNYEAQ. Trimming cost V 4 bases and J 7 bases, with 8 bases left between them. The CDR3 totals 11 residues. Written as DNA, the CDR3 is TGTGCCAGCAGCTCCAGTCGAGAGCAGTACTTC. Translated, it gives CASSSSREQYF.

This clone was detected a few times. The rearrangement uses TRBV14 and TRBJ2-3; perhaps TRBD2 as D (6 bases). The V gene's germline CDR1 is SGHDN and CDR2 FVKESK. The CDR3 spans 14 residues. The V end was cut by 0 bases, the J end by 11 bases, with 15 bases between. As DNA, the CDR3 is TGTGCCAGCAGCCAAGATTGGGCGGGGCAATTGCAGTATTTT. Protein sequence: CASSQDWAGQLQYF.

The V gene is TRBV19, the J gene TRBJ1-4; maybe TRBD1 (5 bases). There are 15 residues in the CDR3. Germline V gives CDR1 LNHDA, CDR2 SQIVND (reference sequence). Trimming took 11 bases from V and 8 from J, leaving 24 bases between them. CDR3 DNA sequence: TGTGCCTCCCGCCCGGGGGGTCAAGATGGGGAAAAACTGTTTTTT. It specifies CASRPGGQDGEKLFF. The complete variable domain, with remaining parts taken from reference TRBV19 and TRBJ1-4, reads DGGITQSPKYLFRKEGQNVTLSCEQNLNHDAMYWYRQDPGQGLRLIYYSQIVNDFQKGDIAEGYSVSREKKESFPLTVTSAQKNPTAFYLCASRPGGQDGEKLFFGSGTQLSVL.

Concerning this clone: One end of the junction varies from germline; a read error may be responsible. The rearrangement joins TRBV7-2 to TRBJ2-7; tentative D call: TRBD2 (5 bases). CDR1 is SGHTA and CDR2 is FQGNSA in the germline V gene. There are 13 residues in the CDR3. The CDR3 nucleotides read TGTGCCAGCAGCCTAGCCCCAGACTACGAGCAGTACTTC. Its translation: CASSLAPDYEQYF.

The chain is built from TRBV6-5 and TRBJ1-6; D ambiguous. The CDR3 consists of 14 residues. Trimming pared 6 bases from V and 0 bases from J, leaving 6 bases between. Germline lookup yields CDR1 MNHEY and CDR2 SVGAGI. The CDR3 coding sequence is TGTGCCAGCAGGATGAGCTCCTATAATTCACCCCTCCACTTT. This translates into CASRMSSYNSPLHF.

The chain couples TRBV27 to TRBJ2-1, with 10 bases identical to TRBD2. V lost 6 bases to trimming and J lost 1 base; unmatched junction nucleotides: 6. The CDR3 contains 16 residues. Germline lookup yields CDR1 MNHEY and CDR2 SMNVEV (reference sequence). This chain's CDR3 is CASRSGRARSYNEQFF. In DNA, the CDR3 is TGTGCCAGCAGAAGCGGGAGGGCCAGGTCCTACAATGAGCAGTTCTTC.

The chain joins TRBV4-1 to TRBJ2-1; 13 bases fit TRBD2. V lost 2 bases and J lost 9; bases outside the gene matches: 4. Germline CDR1 and CDR2: MGHRA and YSYEKL. The CDR3 length is 15 residues. CDR3: CASSQTSGRVGEQFF. CDR3 DNA: TGCGCCAGCAGCCAAACTAGCGGGAGGGTTGGTGAGCAGTTCTTC.